The text below deals with one TCR beta chain. Its antigen is as yet unknown. The sample originates from a study of OX40 agonist ivuxolimab in advanced cancers. Study as a whole: The patients got ivuxolimab, which is an agonistic anti-OX40 (CD134) antibody. Intravenous ivuxolimab at 0.01 to 10 mg/kg was given to patients every 2 weeks.

Study outcomes and limitations: In general, CD8+ T cells held more expanded clones than CD4+ did, on average.

Clones were sequenced by immunoSEQ multiplex PCR, and TCRdb holds only the in-frame ones, with some missing. This table has roughly 74,000 clones, 85% to 95% appearing once. The source of this sequence is an adult with an advanced solid tumor such as melanoma, head and neck, liver or kidney cancer. Here the sequenced sample was CD4+ or CD8+ T cells sorted from blood, taken in a trial of the OX40 agonist ivuxolimab.

The CDR3 loop reads CASSVGGGIGTEAFF. For the CDR3, the DNA is TGTGCCAGCAGCGTAGGGGGAGGGATTGGTACTGAAGCTTTCTTT. V gene TRBV9 combines with J gene TRBJ1-1, with D hard to call. The CDR3 sequence is 15 residues long. CDR1 SGDLS and CDR2 YYNGEE come from the germline V gene. V lost 0 bases, J lost 5 bases, and 14 bases lay in between.